The sequence of this TCR beta chain was determined in a study of blood T cell repertoires in COVID-19. Germline loops: CDR1 PRHDT, CDR2 FYEKMQ (reference sequence). V lost 5 bases, J lost 6 bases, and 19 bases lay in between. The CDR3 has 15 residues. Generated by immunoSEQ multiplex PCR, the TCRdb table keeps only in-frame clones and is missing some. The sample records a few hundred thousand clones, 87% being singletons. What was sequenced was PBMCs or T cells enriched from blood (not recorded which). The sequence derives from a man aged 18 to 29 with acute COVID-19. The chain combines TRBV13 with TRBJ1-2; TRBD1 might be the D (5 bases). For the CDR3, the DNA is TGTGCCAGCAGCGAACCCGGTTGGTCGGGGGATGGCTACACCTTC. This gives the protein CASSEPGWSGDGYTF.